The next 20 T cell receptor beta chains were all read from a single sample in a study of blood T cell repertoires in COVID-19. The table came from immunoSEQ multiplex PCR; TCRdb's copy has only in-frame clones and leaves some out. The table includes tens of thousands of clones, just over 85% detected once. The sample taken for sequencing was peripheral blood. The source is a man aged 25-40 years with acute or convalescent COVID-19.

V and J are TRBV7-9 and TRBJ1-1; D gene uncertain. The CDR3 sequence is 13 residues long. The germline V and J ends were trimmed by 2 bases and 9 bases, with 13 bases remaining between them. The germline CDR1 and CDR2 sequences are SEHNR and FQNEAQ (reference sequence). The CDR3 reads CASSLILLGQAFF. The DNA for the CDR3 is TGTGCCAGCAGCTTAATTTTACTGGGCCAAGCTTTCTTT. Drawing the rest from reference TRBV7-9 and TRBJ1-1, the complete variable domain is DTGVSQNPRHKITKRGQNVTFRCDPISEHNRLYWYRQTLGQGPEFLTYFQNEAQLEKSRLLSDRFSAERPKGSFSTLEIQRTEQGDSAMYLCASSLILLGQAFFGQGTRLTVV.

The chain combines TRBV2 with TRBJ1-6; 8 nucleotides agree with TRBD1. The trim removed 9 bases at V and 10 bases at J, leaving 8 bases unmatched. The germline V gene encodes CDR1 SNHLY and CDR2 FYNNEI. The CDR3 consists of 13 residues. The CDR3 sequence: CARTQGAKSPLHF. CDR3 nucleotide sequence: TGTGCCAGGACTCAGGGGGCAAAGTCACCCCTCCACTTT.

The rearrangement joins TRBV5-1 to TRBJ2-1, with D tentatively TRBD2 (5 bases). The germline V gene has CDR1 SGHRS and CDR2 YFSETQ. The CDR3 is 13 residues long. Trimming pared 4 bases from V and 9 bases from J, leaving 14 bases between. CDR3 sequence (DNA): TGCGCCAGCAGCGCTGGGAGATTACTTGAGCAGTTCTTC. Translation: CASSAGRLLEQFF.

The V call is TRBV11-2, the J call TRBJ1-3, with 9 bases that match TRBD1. The CDR3 runs to 15 residues. J gave up 3 bases and V 3 bases, and 3 bases lay outside the gene matches. CDR1 and CDR2 (germline): SGHAT, FQNNGV. The CDR3 reads CASSLATGGGNTIYF. The CDR3 DNA sequence: TGTGCCAGCAGCTTGGCGACAGGGGGTGGAAACACCATATATTTT.

The rearrangement links TRBV7-9 to TRBJ1-3; tentative D call: TRBD1 (6 bases). This CDR3 has 15 amino acids. V was shortened by 1 base and J by 2 bases, with 9 bases between the two germline ends. Germline CDR1 reads SEHNR; CDR2 reads FQNEAQ (reference sequence). DNA for the CDR3: TGTGCCAGCAGCTTAGGGGGGCAGACTGGAAACACCATATATTTT. Amino acids: CASSLGGQTGNTIYF.

As for this clone: The junction departs from the called germline gene at one end, perhaps through a read error. This chain uses TRBV7-7 with TRBJ2-5; 10 nucleotides match TRBD1. This CDR3 contains 16 residues. The germline CDR1 and CDR2 sequences are SSHAT and FNYEAQ (reference sequence). DNA of the CDR3: TGTGCTAGCAGCTTAGGGACAGGGGCCCCCGGCGAGACCCAGTACTTC. Encoded protein: CASSLGTGAPGETQYF.

This clone was seen once. This sequence joins TRBV10-3 and TRBJ2-3, with D hard to call. CDR1 ENHRY and CDR2 SYGVKD come from the germline V gene. V lost 2 bases and J 2 bases, leaving 14 bases between the germline ends. This CDR3 region has 16 residues. The CDR3 coding sequence is TGTGCCATCAGTGAGAGTCAGGTCTCCTTCACAGATACGCAGTATTTT. Its translation: CAISESQVSFTDTQYF.

The V and J genes are TRBV6-1 and TRBJ1-2; D is uncertain. V lost 1 base, J lost 0 bases, and 6 bases lay in between. The CDR3 has 14 residues. Per the germline V gene, CDR1 is MNHNS and CDR2 is SASEGT. CDR3 DNA sequence: TGTGCCAGCAGTGAAGTGGGCCCTAACTATGGCTACACCTTC. Protein product: CASSEVGPNYGYTF.

The chain recombines TRBV5-1 with TRBJ2-2, with TRBD1 matching over 8 bases. Germline values: CDR1 SGHRS, CDR2 YFSETQ. The CDR3 contains 18 residues. The V gene end was trimmed by 0 bases and the J gene end by 7 bases; junction bases not matched to a gene: 14. The CDR3 sequence is CASSLGGVLTGVLGELFF. The CDR3 bases are TGCGCCAGCAGCTTGGGAGGAGTCCTGACAGGGGTTCTCGGGGAGCTGTTTTTT. Using reference TRBV5-1 and TRBJ2-2 for the parts outside the CDR3, the full variable domain is KAGVTQTPRYLIKTRGQQVTLSCSPISGHRSVSWYQQTPGQGLQFLFEYFSETQRNKGNFPGRFSGRQFSNSRSEMNVSTLELGDSALYLCASSLGGVLTGVLGELFFGEGSRLTVL.

The V gene is TRBV7-8, the J gene TRBJ2-1; 12 positions match TRBD2. The CDR3 is 19 amino acids. Germline-derived CDR1 and CDR2 are SGHVS and FQNEAQ. V was pared by 4 bases and J by 0 bases, with 10 bases of the junction left unmatched. CDR3 nucleotides: TGTGCCAGCAGCTACGGACTAGCGGGGCCGCCTAGCTCCTACAATGAGCAGTTCTTC. Translated, it gives CASSYGLAGPPSSYNEQFF.

On this clone: The germline gene is not matched at one end of the junction; a read error may be the cause. This chain uses TRBV7-7 with TRBJ2-5; 12 positions agree with TRBD2. The CDR3 has 16 amino acids. Germline V gene sequence: CDR1 SSHAT, CDR2 FNYEAQ (reference sequence). CDR3 DNA: TGTGCTAGCAGTTATGGGACTAGCGGGCGTACAGAGACCCAGTACTTC. Protein sequence: CASSYGTSGRTETQYF.

The V gene is TRBV14, the J gene TRBJ2-5; 8 nucleotides align to TRBD1. Per the germline V gene, CDR1 is SGHDN and CDR2 is FVKESK. CDR3 length: 19 amino acids. V trimming: 2 bases; J trimming: 0 bases; junction bases outside the gene matches: 14. CDR3 protein: CASSQRSRGLDRDQETQYF. CDR3 DNA: TGTGCCAGCAGCCAACGGAGCAGGGGGCTCGATAGGGACCAAGAGACCCAGTACTTC.

This clone showed up just once. The chain employs TRBV5-1 and TRBJ2-5, with TRBD1 matching over 9 bases. The CDR3 is 17 amino acids. J lost 4 bases, V lost 4 bases, and 14 bases had no gene match. Germline V CDR1 and CDR2: SGHRS, YFSETQ. CDR3 bases: TGCGCCAGCAGCCGATCTCCCAGACAGGGGGGGGGAGAGACCCAGTACTTC. It translates to CASSRSPRQGGGETQYF.

The V gene is TRBV29-1, the J gene TRBJ1-1; TRBD1 agrees at 8 bases. The length of the CDR3 is 12 residues. CDR1 and CDR2 (germline): SQVTM, ANQGSEA. CDR3 DNA sequence: TGCAGGGGAAAGACAGGGGACACTGAAGCTTTCTTT. Its translation: CRGKTGDTEAFF.

This clone has a single count. This sequence joins TRBV6-6 and TRBJ1-1; D not resolved. Germline V gene data show CDR1 as MNHNY and CDR2 as SVGAGI (reference sequence). The V gene lost 8 bases and the J gene lost 4 bases, with 8 bases spanning the gap. This CDR3 is 11 amino acids long. CDR3 residues: CASLRGTEAFF. The CDR3 DNA is TGTGCCAGCCTCAGAGGCACTGAAGCTTTCTTT.

The V call is TRBV3-1 (or the pseudogene TRBV3-2), the J call TRBJ2-7, with D possibly matching TRBD2 (6 bases). The CDR3 is made up of 16 amino acids. Germline V gives CDR1 LGHDT, CDR2 YNNKEL (reference sequence). V was pared by 1 base and J by 6 bases, with 19 bases between. Here the CDR3 reads CASSQGTGTGKGEQYF. The CDR3 DNA follows: TGTGCCAGCAGCCAAGGGACCGGGACTGGAAAGGGCGAGCAGTACTTC.

The J gene is TRBJ1-2, the V gene TRBV5-4, with 8 bases lining up with TRBD1. The germline gives CDR1 SGHNT, CDR2 YYREEE (reference sequence). Germline trimming cut 4 bases from V and 0 bases from J; bases unmatched to any gene: 5. The CDR3 loop spans 15 amino acids. CDR3 protein: CASSHRQGPNYGYTF. DNA of the CDR3: TGTGCCAGCAGCCATAGACAGGGGCCTAACTATGGCTACACCTTC.

This sequence joins TRBV6-2 or TRBV6-3 and TRBJ2-3; 8 positions agree with TRBD1. This CDR3 has 15 residues. From germline, CDR1 is MNHEY and CDR2 SVGEGT. With 5 bases clipped from V and 4 bases from J, the junction kept 8 bases outside the gene matches. DNA for the CDR3: TGTGCCAGCAGTGGGACAGGCTCCGTTTCAGATACGCAGTATTTT. The encoded protein is CASSGTGSVSDTQYF.

The chain recombines TRBV5-5 with TRBJ1-3; D unclear. This CDR3 comprises 17 residues. CDR1 is SGHKS, CDR2 YYEKEE, per germline (reference sequence). Trimming took 2 bases from V and 0 from J, leaving 15 bases between them. CDR3 sequence reads: CASSFTWAGVSGNTIYF. For the CDR3, the DNA is TGTGCCAGCAGCTTCACTTGGGCGGGTGTCTCTGGAAACACCATATATTTT.

CDR3 sequence reads: CASSLGASGNNEQFF. CDR3 DNA: TGTGCCAGCAGCTTGGGGGCTAGCGGTAACAATGAGCAGTTCTTC. V and J are TRBV5-4 and TRBJ2-1; 7 bases align to TRBD2. The V and J ends lost 0 bases and 5 bases, in that order; junction bases with no gene match: 5. CDR3 length: 15 residues. The germline CDR1 and CDR2 sequences are SGHNT and YYREEE (reference sequence). Supplemented by reference TRBV5-4 and TRBJ2-1, the full variable domain reads ETGVTQSPTHLIKTRGQQVTLRCSSQSGHNTVSWYQQALGQGPQFIFQYYREEENGRGNFPPRFSGLQFPNYSSELNVNALELDDSALYLCASSLGASGNNEQFFGPGTRLTVL.